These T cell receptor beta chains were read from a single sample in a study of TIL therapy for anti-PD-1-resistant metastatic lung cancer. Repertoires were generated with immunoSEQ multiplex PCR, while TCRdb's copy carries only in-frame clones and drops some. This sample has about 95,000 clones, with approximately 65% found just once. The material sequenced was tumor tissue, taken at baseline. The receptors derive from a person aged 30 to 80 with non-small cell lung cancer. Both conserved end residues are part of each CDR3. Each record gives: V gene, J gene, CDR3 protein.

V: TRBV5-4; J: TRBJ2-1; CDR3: CASSVDRPNEQFF
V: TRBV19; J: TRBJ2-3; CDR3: CASSMTDLVDTQYF
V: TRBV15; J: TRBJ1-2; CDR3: CATSRGPDQSTGYTF
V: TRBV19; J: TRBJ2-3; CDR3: CASSIGTSDRDTQYF
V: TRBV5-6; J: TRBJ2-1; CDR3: CASSLVAGTSYNEQFF
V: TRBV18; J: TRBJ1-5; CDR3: CASSLGQGNQPQHF
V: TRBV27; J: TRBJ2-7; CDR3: CASSPGTGAWEQYF
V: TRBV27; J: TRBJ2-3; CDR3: CASSPRGVSTDTQYF
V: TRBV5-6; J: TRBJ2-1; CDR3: CASSLTSGDSNEQFF
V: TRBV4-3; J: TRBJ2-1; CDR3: CASSQANGQGPYNEQFF
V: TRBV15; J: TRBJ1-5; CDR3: CATSTYNQPQHF
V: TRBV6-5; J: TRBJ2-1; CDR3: CASSLRGGYNEQFF